This T cell receptor (beta chain) originates from a study of blood T cell repertoires in COVID-19. The overall study: The United States, Italy and Spain were the sources of the acute and convalescent COVID-19 samples. In each case, the material was cDNA or gDNA derived from T cells, B-cell-depleted T cells, or PBMCs.

Germline V gene sequence: CDR1 SGHVS, CDR2 FQNEAQ. V was shortened by 2 bases and J by 4 bases, with 17 bases between the two germline ends. The length of the CDR3 is 16 residues. Under the authors' procedure: Scientists estimated how many nucleated cells there were by amplifying reference gene primers. Profiling relied on immunoSEQ multiplex PCR, and the TCRdb table lists in-frame clones only, not all of them. D and trimming were read from the DNA, whereas the V and J calls and clone size are those reported in that table. The table includes about 190,000 clones, approximately 78% detected once. The sample taken for sequencing was peripheral blood. This sequence joins TRBV7-8 and TRBJ2-5; a weak D match, TRBD2 (7 bases). This clonotype was sampled from a woman of 80 years or more with active or convalescent COVID-19. CDR3 in DNA: TGTGCCAGCAGCTTACTTGGGGGGGCCGGAAGAGAGACCCAGTACTTC. This codes for CASSLLGGAGRETQYF. The full variable domain, with the rest looked up from reference TRBV7-8 and TRBJ2-5, is GAGVSQSPRYKVAKRGQDVALRCDPISGHVSLFWYQQALGQGPEFLTYFQNEAQLDKSGLPSDRFFAERPEGSVSTLKIQRTQQEDSAVYLCASSLLGGAGRETQYFGPGTRLLVL.